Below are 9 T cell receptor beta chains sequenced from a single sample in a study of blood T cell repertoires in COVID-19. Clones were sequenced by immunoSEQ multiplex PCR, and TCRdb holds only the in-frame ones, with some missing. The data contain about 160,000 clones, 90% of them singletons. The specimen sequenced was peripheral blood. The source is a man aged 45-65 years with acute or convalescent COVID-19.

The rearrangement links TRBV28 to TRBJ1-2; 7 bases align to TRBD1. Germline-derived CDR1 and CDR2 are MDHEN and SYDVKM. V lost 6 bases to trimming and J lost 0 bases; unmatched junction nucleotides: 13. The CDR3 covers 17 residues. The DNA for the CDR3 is TGTGCCAGCAGAATAGCGCAGGGGGACCATACTAACTATGGCTACACCTTC. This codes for CASRIAQGDHTNYGYTF.

CDR3 nucleotides: TGTGCCAGCAGTTACTCACACGAGGTAACCCAAGAGACCCAGTACTTC. Amino acid sequence: CASSYSHEVTQETQYF. The chain employs TRBV6-5 and TRBJ2-5; D uncertain. The CDR3 is made up of 16 amino acids. Trimming took 0 bases from V and 1 from J, leaving 12 bases between them. Germline V gene data show CDR1 as MNHEY and CDR2 as SVGAGI.

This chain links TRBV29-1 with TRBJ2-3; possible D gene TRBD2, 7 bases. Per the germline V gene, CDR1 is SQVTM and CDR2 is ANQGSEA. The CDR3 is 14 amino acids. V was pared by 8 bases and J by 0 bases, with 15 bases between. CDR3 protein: CSLGGAPSTDTQYF. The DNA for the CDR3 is TGCAGCCTGGGGGGGGCGCCTAGCACAGATACGCAGTATTTT.

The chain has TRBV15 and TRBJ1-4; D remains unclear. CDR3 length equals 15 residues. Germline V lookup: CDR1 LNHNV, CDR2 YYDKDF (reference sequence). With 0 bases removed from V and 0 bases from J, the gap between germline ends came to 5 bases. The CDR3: CATSRDQTTNEKLFF. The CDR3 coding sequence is TGTGCCACCAGCAGAGATCAAACAACTAATGAAAAACTGTTTTTT.

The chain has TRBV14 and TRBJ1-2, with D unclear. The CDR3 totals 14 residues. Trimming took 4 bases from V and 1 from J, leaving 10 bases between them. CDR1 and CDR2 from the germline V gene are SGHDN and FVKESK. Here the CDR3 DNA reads TGTGCCAGCAGCCCACCCGGTGTTAACTATGGCTACACCTTC. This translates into CASSPPGVNYGYTF.

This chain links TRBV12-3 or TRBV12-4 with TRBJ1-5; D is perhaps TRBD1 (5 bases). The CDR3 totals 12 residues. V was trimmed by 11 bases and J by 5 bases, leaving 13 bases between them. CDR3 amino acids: CAAGQDYQPQHF. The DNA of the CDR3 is TGTGCCGCAGGGCAGGATTATCAGCCCCAGCATTTT.

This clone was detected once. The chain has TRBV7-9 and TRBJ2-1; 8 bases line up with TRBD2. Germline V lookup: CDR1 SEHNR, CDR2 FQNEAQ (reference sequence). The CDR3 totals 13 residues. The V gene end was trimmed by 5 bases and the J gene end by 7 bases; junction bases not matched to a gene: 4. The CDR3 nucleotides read TGTGCCAGCAGCCGGACTAGCCGGAATGAGCAGTTCTTC. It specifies CASSRTSRNEQFF.

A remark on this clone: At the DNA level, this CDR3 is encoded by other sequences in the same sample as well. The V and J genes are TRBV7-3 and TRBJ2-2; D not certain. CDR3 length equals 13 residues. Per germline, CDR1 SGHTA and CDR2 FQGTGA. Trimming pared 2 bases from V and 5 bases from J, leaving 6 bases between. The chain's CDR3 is CASSLGRTGELFF. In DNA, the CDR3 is TGTGCCAGCAGCTTAGGCAGAACCGGGGAGCTGTTTTTT.

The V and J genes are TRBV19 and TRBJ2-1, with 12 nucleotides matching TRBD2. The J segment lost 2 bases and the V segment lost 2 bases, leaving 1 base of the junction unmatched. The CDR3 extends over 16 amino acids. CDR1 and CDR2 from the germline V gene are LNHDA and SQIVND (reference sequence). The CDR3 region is CASSIRTSGTYNEQFF. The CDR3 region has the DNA TGTGCCAGTAGTATACGGACTAGCGGGACCTACAATGAGCAGTTCTTC.